Below, 26 T cell receptor beta chains from the same sample are listed, as sequenced in a study of blood T cell repertoires in COVID-19. The protocol was immunoSEQ multiplex PCR, while the TCRdb copy is restricted to in-frame clones and leaves out a portion. The table shows about 480,000 clones, with around nine tenths occurring only once. Sequencing input: peripheral blood. These receptors were collected from a woman between 50 and 59 years old with COVID-19, enrolled during active disease.

The rearrangement uses TRBV30 and TRBJ2-3; D perhaps matches TRBD1 (5 bases). This CDR3 spans 15 amino acids. V was shortened by 0 bases and J by 4 bases, with 14 bases between the two germline ends. CDR1 and CDR2 from the germline V gene are GTSNPN and SVGIG (reference sequence). DNA of the CDR3: TGTGCCTGGAGTGTAAAATCAGGGTGGCCAGATACGCAGTATTTT. Protein: CAWSVKSGWPDTQYF.

Worth noting for this clone: The sample carries other DNA sequences with the same CDR3. The V and J genes are TRBV6-5 and TRBJ2-2; tentative D call: TRBD1 (5 bases). The length of the CDR3 is 14 residues. V lost 2 bases and J lost 2, with 6 bases in between. The germline gives CDR1 MNHEY, CDR2 SVGAGI. The CDR3 is CASSYDRNTGELFF. In DNA, the CDR3 is TGTGCCAGCAGTTACGACAGAAACACCGGGGAGCTGTTTTTT.

Written as DNA, the CDR3 is TGTGCCAGCCGTCCCCCTTTATTCTACGAGCAGTACTTC. It translates to CASRPPLFYEQYF. J is TRBJ2-7 and V is TRBV12-3 or TRBV12-4; D uncertain. Trimming took 8 bases from V and 3 from J, leaving 14 bases between them. The CDR3 totals 13 residues.

The J gene is TRBJ2-3, the V gene TRBV11-1; 11 bases map to TRBD2. CDR1 is SGHAT and CDR2 is FQDESV in the germline V gene (reference sequence). The CDR3 has 18 amino acids. V was pared by 0 bases and J by 5 bases, with 10 bases of the junction left unmatched. The CDR3 spells CASSLARSSGGRGDTQYF. CDR3 bases: TGTGCCAGCAGCTTAGCTCGATCTAGCGGGGGGAGGGGAGATACGCAGTATTTT.

This chain uses TRBV7-9 with TRBJ1-3; D may be TRBD1 (5 bases). Trimming removed 6 bases at V and 3 bases at J, with 12 bases between. The germline V gene encodes CDR1 SEHNR and CDR2 FQNEAQ (reference sequence). CDR3 size: 14 residues. The CDR3 sequence is CASSYQGGGNTIYF. The CDR3 bases are TGTGCCAGCAGTTACCAGGGCGGTGGAAACACCATATATTTT.

In its sample, this clone was seen once. The CDR3 reads CASSRLAPIAEQYF. CDR3 coding DNA: TGTGCCAGCAGCCGACTAGCGCCGATTGCCGAGCAGTACTTC. The chain is built from TRBV2 and TRBJ2-7, with 8 positions matching TRBD2. V lost 6 bases, J lost 6 bases, and 10 bases stayed unmatched. The germline CDR1 and CDR2 sequences are SNHLY and FYNNEI. The CDR3 is 14 residues long.

This chain links TRBV6-1 with TRBJ2-7; the match to TRBD2 covers 14 bases. Germline loops: CDR1 MNHNS, CDR2 SASEGT. The CDR3 is 19 residues long. V trimming: 4 bases; J trimming: 0 bases; junction bases outside the gene matches: 11. CDR3 DNA sequence: TGTGCCAGCAGTGCTCGTTCCGGGACTAGCGGGGGCTTCTCCTACGAGCAGTACTTC. Its protein is CASSARSGTSGGFSYEQYF.

The chain's CDR3 is CASRERGTGGRTNEKLFF. DNA for the CDR3: TGTGCCAGCAGAGAACGCGGGACAGGGGGCAGGACTAATGAAAAACTGTTTTTT. The chain is built from TRBV2 and TRBJ1-4; 12 bases match TRBD1. This CDR3 contains 18 residues. The germline V gene has CDR1 SNHLY and CDR2 FYNNEI. The V gene end was trimmed by 6 bases and the J gene end by 2 bases; junction bases not matched to a gene: 10.

The J gene is TRBJ1-4, the V gene TRBV5-1; D not certain. The CDR3 loop spans 15 amino acids. Per germline, CDR1 SGHRS and CDR2 YFSETQ. Trimming pared 4 bases from V and 12 bases from J, leaving 22 bases between. CDR3 sequence reads: CASSVDGGKSRELFF. CDR3 nucleotide sequence: TGCGCCAGCAGCGTAGACGGTGGAAAATCCCGGGAACTGTTTTTT.

The rearrangement joins TRBV6-1 to TRBJ2-5, with 7 bases that match TRBD2. The J segment lost 5 bases and the V segment lost 0 bases, leaving 6 bases of the junction unmatched. The germline CDR1 and CDR2 sequences are MNHNS and SASEGT. This CDR3 spans 15 amino acids. The CDR3 DNA is TGTGCCAGCAGTGAAGCCGGGGGGTGGCAGGAGACCCAGTACTTC. Translating it yields CASSEAGGWQETQYF.

The chain uses TRBV3-1 (or the pseudogene TRBV3-2) and TRBJ2-5, with D unclear. Germline V gene sequence: CDR1 LGHDT, CDR2 YNNKEL (reference sequence). The CDR3 totals 14 residues. V was cut by 4 bases and J by 5 bases, with 14 bases left in between. The CDR3 DNA is TGTGCCAGCAGCCCGATAGCCCTCCGGGAGACCCAGTACTTC. Translated: CASSPIALRETQYF.

This chain connects TRBV20-1 to TRBJ1-2; D unresolved. Germline CDR1 is DFQATT and CDR2 is SNEGSKA (reference sequence). The V gene lost 1 base and the J gene lost 8 bases, with 8 bases spanning the gap. This CDR3 has 11 amino acids. DNA for the CDR3: TGCAGTGCTAGAGTGGAGTGGGGCTACACCTTC. Encoded protein: CSARVEWGYTF.

A remark on this clone: Other DNA sequences from this sample encode an identical CDR3 as well. This chain connects TRBV30 to TRBJ2-3; tentatively, D is TRBD1 (6 bases). The CDR3 contains 13 residues. Deletions cut 0 bases from V and 4 bases from J, with 8 bases between. Germline V CDR1 and CDR2: GTSNPN, SVGIG (reference sequence). CDR3 sequence (DNA): TGTGCCTGGAGTGTTGGGGGCCCAGATACGCAGTATTTT. This encodes CAWSVGGPDTQYF.

J is TRBJ1-5 and V is TRBV27; TRBD1 matches 11 bases. V lost 2 bases, J lost 2 bases, and 2 bases stayed unmatched. Germline V gene lookup returns CDR1 MNHEY and CDR2 SMNVEV (reference sequence). CDR3 length equals 16 residues. The CDR3 sequence: CASSLGTGGGNQPQHF. The DNA of the CDR3 is TGTGCCAGCAGTTTAGGGACAGGGGGGGGCAATCAGCCCCAGCATTTT.

CDR3 protein: CAWSTLDREETQYF. In DNA form, the CDR3 reads TGTGCCTGGAGTACCCTGGACAGGGAAGAGACCCAGTACTTC. The chain has TRBV30 and TRBJ2-5; 8 nucleotides line up with TRBD1. V lost 2 bases to trimming and J lost 3 bases; unmatched junction nucleotides: 5. Germline CDR1 GTSNPN, CDR2 SVGIG (reference sequence). CDR3 length: 14 amino acids.

The CDR3, as DNA: TGTGCCAGCAGCCCCCAGGGATACACTGAAGCTTTCTTT. Translated: CASSPQGYTEAFF. J is TRBJ1-1 and V is TRBV3-1 (or the pseudogene TRBV3-2), with a tentative D call TRBD1 (5 bases). V was trimmed by 4 bases and J by 3 bases, leaving 9 bases between them. Germline CDR1 is LGHDT and CDR2 is YNNKEL (reference sequence). This CDR3 has 13 residues.

This chain uses TRBV5-1 with TRBJ1-2; maybe TRBD1 (5 bases). In germline, CDR1 is SGHRS, CDR2 YFSETQ. The CDR3 covers 13 residues. The V gene lost 6 bases and the J gene lost 1 base, with 10 bases spanning the gap. The CDR3 bases are TGCGCCAGCACGGGGGATATTAACTATGGCTACACCTTC. Protein: CASTGDINYGYTF. Looking up the rest from reference TRBV5-1 and TRBJ1-2 gives the full variable domain: KAGVTQTPRYLIKTRGQQVTLSCSPISGHRSVSWYQQTPGQGLQFLFEYFSETQRNKGNFPGRFSGRQFSNSRSEMNVSTLELGDSALYLCASTGDINYGYTFGSGTRLTVV.

The chain couples TRBV5-1 to TRBJ1-1; 7 nucleotides match TRBD1. V lost 7 bases and J lost 1; bases outside the gene matches: 4. The germline V gene has CDR1 SGHRS and CDR2 YFSETQ. The CDR3 spans 13 residues. CDR3 protein: CASRPGGNTEAFF. The CDR3 DNA follows: TGCGCCAGCCGACCAGGGGGGAACACTGAAGCTTTCTTT.

The chain couples TRBV30 to TRBJ2-7; 7 bases are shared with TRBD2. The J segment lost 6 bases and the V segment lost 0 bases, leaving 5 bases of the junction unmatched. Germline CDR1 GTSNPN, CDR2 SVGIG (reference sequence). The CDR3 runs 13 residues. The CDR3 region has the DNA TGTGCCTGGAGTGTAGCGGGGTCAGGCGAGCAGTACTTC. Encoded protein: CAWSVAGSGEQYF.

The V gene is TRBV24-1, the J gene TRBJ2-3; D not certain. V gave up 7 bases and J gave up 0 bases, with 4 bases separating them. The V gene's germline CDR1 is KGHDR and CDR2 SFDVKD. The CDR3 extends over 12 amino acids. CDR3 region: CATRSSTDTQYF. CDR3 DNA sequence: TGTGCCACCAGGTCTAGCACAGATACGCAGTATTTT.

The V gene is TRBV7-2, the J gene TRBJ1-1, with D perhaps matching TRBD1 (5 bases). V lost 4 bases, J lost 2 bases, and 14 bases lay in between. The CDR3 length is 15 residues. Germline V CDR1 and CDR2: SGHTA, FQGNSA. In DNA, the CDR3 is TGTGCCAGCAGCTATGACCGGGACTTTAACACTGAAGCTTTCTTT. Its translation is CASSYDRDFNTEAFF.

This clone was counted a few times. This chain links TRBV30 with TRBJ1-5; the match to TRBD1 covers 8 bases. V lost 1 base to trimming and J lost 5 bases; unmatched junction nucleotides: 1. CDR3 length: 13 residues. Germline V gives CDR1 GTSNPN, CDR2 SVGIG (reference sequence). CDR3 in amino acids: CAWSADRDQPQHF. The CDR3 nucleotides are TGTGCCTGGAGTGCGGACAGGGATCAGCCCCAGCATTTT.

V and J are TRBV12-5 and TRBJ2-1; TRBD1 matches at 8 bases. CDR1 LGHNT and CDR2 FRNRAP come from the germline V gene. The CDR3 contains 16 residues. The V gene end was trimmed by 5 bases and the J gene end by 4 bases; junction bases not matched to a gene: 10. CDR3 sequence: CASGPPGQGAYNEQFF. The CDR3 coding sequence is TGTGCTAGTGGTCCCCCAGGGCAGGGGGCTTACAATGAGCAGTTCTTC.

V is TRBV9 and J is TRBJ1-2; the match to TRBD1 covers 7 bases. The CDR3 runs 14 residues. The germline V gene encodes CDR1 SGDLS and CDR2 YYNGEE. J gave up 8 bases and V 3 bases, and 10 bases lay outside the gene matches. Written as DNA, the CDR3 is TGTGCCAGCAGCGCCTGGGACAGCCAGGGCGGCTACACCTTC. Translation gives CASSAWDSQGGYTF.

The DNA of the CDR3 is TGCGCCAGCAGTGAGTCGGGGACTAGCCGAAACGAGCAGTACTTC. This sequence encodes CASSESGTSRNEQYF. The chain combines TRBV10-2 with TRBJ2-7, with TRBD2 identical over 9 bases. CDR1 and CDR2 (germline): WSHSY, SAAADI. The length of the CDR3 is 15 residues. Trimming at V came to 0 bases and at J to 5 bases, leaving 5 bases not matched to a gene.

The chain employs TRBV5-4 and TRBJ2-7; TRBD2 agrees at 8 bases. Trimming cost V 2 bases and J 0 bases; bases outside gene matches: 4. This CDR3 contains 15 residues. The germline gives CDR1 SGHNT, CDR2 YYREEE (reference sequence). The CDR3 DNA follows: TGTGCCAGCAGCTTCAGCGGGGGTTTCTCCTACGAGCAGTACTTC. Protein product: CASSFSGGFSYEQYF. The full variable domain, rest sourced from reference TRBV5-4 and TRBJ2-7, is ETGVTQSPTHLIKTRGQQVTLRCSSQSGHNTVSWYQQALGQGPQFIFQYYREEENGRGNFPPRFSGLQFPNYSSELNVNALELDDSALYLCASSFSGGFSYEQYFGPGTRLTVT.